Listed below are T cell receptor beta chains from one sample, sequenced in a study of blood T cell repertoires in COVID-19. Clones were read by immunoSEQ multiplex PCR, and TCRdb kept only the in-frame ones, dropping some. The sample includes 150,000 to 200,000 clones, about 80% of them seen just once. Input material: PBMCs or T cells enriched from blood (not recorded which). These receptors originate from a man over 45 who had recovered from COVID-19. Each CDR3 is given with its conserved first and last residue. The order of the fields is J gene, clone size, D gene, V gene, CDR3 DNA, CDR3 protein. The D gene is left open where the match is weak. Clone size is stated in some rows and not others, as once, few, many or a class when expanded.

j_gene: TRBJ1-3
abundance: .
d_gene: .
v_gene: TRBV27
CDR3nt: TGTGCCAGCAGTGAAAGGGCTACCGGACATTCCACTGGAAACACCATATATTTT
CDR3aa: CASSERATGHSTGNTIYF

j_gene: TRBJ1-1
abundance: .
d_gene: .
v_gene: TRBV10-2
CDR3nt: TGCGCCAGCAGTTCGGGGGTGGGATCCACTGAAGCTTTCTTT
CDR3aa: CASSSGVGSTEAFF

j_gene: TRBJ1-2
abundance: .
d_gene: TRBD1
v_gene: TRBV6-5
CDR3nt: TGTGCCAGCAGCCGGGACAGGGAATGGGGCTACACCTTC
CDR3aa: CASSRDREWGYTF

j_gene: TRBJ1-5
abundance: .
d_gene: .
v_gene: TRBV5-1
CDR3nt: TGCGCCAGCAGCTTGGAGGGGATTGACCAGCCCCAGCATTTT
CDR3aa: CASSLEGIDQPQHF

j_gene: TRBJ2-7
abundance: .
d_gene: .
v_gene: TRBV28
CDR3nt: TGTGCCAGCAGTGGCCTCCTCTACGAGCAGTACTTC
CDR3aa: CASSGLLYEQYF

j_gene: TRBJ2-7
abundance: .
d_gene: TRBD1
v_gene: TRBV30
CDR3nt: TGTGCCTGGGGACAGGGGTCACCGAGGGGGCAGTACTTC
CDR3aa: CAWGQGSPRGQYF

j_gene: TRBJ2-7
abundance: once
d_gene: TRBD2
v_gene: TRBV7-2
CDR3nt: TGTGCCAGCAGCTACATTTCCAGCGGGGGGTACTACGAGCAGTACTTC
CDR3aa: CASSYISSGGYYEQYF

j_gene: TRBJ1-6
abundance: .
d_gene: .
v_gene: TRBV10-3
CDR3nt: TGTGCCATCCTAAACCGGGTCTATAATTCACCCCTCCACTTT
CDR3aa: CAILNRVYNSPLHF

j_gene: TRBJ1-2
abundance: .
d_gene: .
v_gene: TRBV5-1
CDR3nt: TGCGCCAGCAGTTTGGACACGATCTATGGCTACACCTTC
CDR3aa: CASSLDTIYGYTF

j_gene: TRBJ2-3
abundance: once
d_gene: TRBD2
v_gene: TRBV27
CDR3nt: TGTGCCAGCAGTCCTGGACTAGTAACAGATACGCAGTATTTT
CDR3aa: CASSPGLVTDTQYF

j_gene: TRBJ1-3
abundance: .
d_gene: .
v_gene: TRBV7-8
CDR3nt: TGTGCCAGCAGGGGAGGGGGTTATCGAAACACCATATATTTT
CDR3aa: CASRGGGYRNTIYF

j_gene: TRBJ2-1
abundance: .
d_gene: .
v_gene: TRBV7-9
CDR3nt: TGTGCCAGCAGCTCGGGACATAGGGTCTACAATGAGCAGTTCTTC
CDR3aa: CASSSGHRVYNEQFF

j_gene: TRBJ2-4
abundance: .
d_gene: .
v_gene: TRBV30
CDR3nt: TGTGCCTGGAGTCTCCGGAGCATTCAGTACTTC
CDR3aa: CAWSLRSIQYF

j_gene: TRBJ2-7
abundance: .
d_gene: TRBD2
v_gene: TRBV4-1
CDR3nt: TGCGCCAGCAGCCAAGAAGGCCTAGCGGGGAGGTGGGAGCAGTACTTC
CDR3aa: CASSQEGLAGRWEQYF

j_gene: TRBJ2-7
abundance: .
d_gene: TRBD1
v_gene: TRBV11-2
CDR3nt: TGTGCCAGCAGCTTAGGTTGGGACAGTACCTACGAGCAGTACTTC
CDR3aa: CASSLGWDSTYEQYF

j_gene: TRBJ1-3
abundance: .
d_gene: .
v_gene: TRBV11-1
CDR3nt: TGTGCCAGCAGCGTAGGACTCCTGAGCTCTGGAAACACCATATATTTT
CDR3aa: CASSVGLLSSGNTIYF

j_gene: TRBJ1-3
abundance: .
d_gene: .
v_gene: TRBV5-8
CDR3nt: TGTGCCAGCAGCTTGATCCGCAGATACTCTGGAAACACCATATATTTT
CDR3aa: CASSLIRRYSGNTIYF

j_gene: TRBJ2-7
abundance: once
d_gene: .
v_gene: TRBV30
CDR3nt: TGTGCCTGGAGTGCCCCCGTGCGACAGCCCTCCTACTACGAGCAGTACTTC
CDR3aa: CAWSAPVRQPSYYEQYF

j_gene: TRBJ1-2
abundance: .
d_gene: .
v_gene: TRBV30
CDR3nt: TGTGCCTGGAGTGGACAGCTCAATTATGGCTACACCTTC
CDR3aa: CAWSGQLNYGYTF

j_gene: TRBJ1-1
abundance: .
d_gene: .
v_gene: TRBV27
CDR3nt: TGTGCCAGCAGTTTAATTATGGACACAGCTGAAGCTTTCTTT
CDR3aa: CASSLIMDTAEAFF

j_gene: TRBJ2-7
abundance: .
d_gene: TRBD2
v_gene: TRBV6-1
CDR3nt: TGTGCCAGCAGTGACGGGGGGGGAAGCTCCTACGAGCAGTACTTC
CDR3aa: CASSDGGGSSYEQYF

j_gene: TRBJ2-3
abundance: once
d_gene: .
v_gene: TRBV5-4
CDR3nt: TGTGCCAGCAGCCGGGAAGGGAAGTATACGCAGTATTTT
CDR3aa: CASSREGKYTQYF

j_gene: TRBJ2-3
abundance: .
d_gene: .
v_gene: TRBV19
CDR3nt: TGTGCCAGTAGCCTAAGGACAAGAGATACGCAGTATTTT
CDR3aa: CASSLRTRDTQYF

j_gene: TRBJ1-1
abundance: .
d_gene: .
v_gene: TRBV5-1
CDR3nt: TGCGCCAGCAGCCCAACGACTGCGAACACTGAAGCTTTCTTT
CDR3aa: CASSPTTANTEAFF

j_gene: TRBJ1-2
abundance: .
d_gene: .
v_gene: TRBV6-2/TRBV6-3
CDR3nt: TGTGCCAGCAGTTACAAAGGGAGTTTGGGATACACCTTC
CDR3aa: CASSYKGSLGYTF

j_gene: TRBJ2-7
abundance: once
d_gene: .
v_gene: TRBV29-1
CDR3nt: TGCAGCGGCATAACCCGAGCCTACGAGCAGTACTTC
CDR3aa: CSGITRAYEQYF

j_gene: TRBJ1-2
abundance: .
d_gene: .
v_gene: TRBV7-2
CDR3nt: TGTGCCAGCAGCTTAGATGCAGGGGCGGACTATGGCTACACCTTC
CDR3aa: CASSLDAGADYGYTF

j_gene: TRBJ1-2
abundance: .
d_gene: .
v_gene: TRBV6-4
CDR3nt: TGTGCCAGCAGTATCGACGGGAAAGGAGGCTACACCTTC
CDR3aa: CASSIDGKGGYTF

j_gene: TRBJ1-3
abundance: .
d_gene: TRBD1
v_gene: TRBV10-3
CDR3nt: TGTGCCATCAGTGAGGGTTCGGGACAGGCATACACCATATATTTT
CDR3aa: CAISEGSGQAYTIYF

j_gene: TRBJ2-7
abundance: .
d_gene: TRBD1
v_gene: TRBV10-3
CDR3nt: TGTGCCATAAAGCAAAACAGGGGGCGTCTCTACGAGCAGTACTTC
CDR3aa: CAIKQNRGRLYEQYF

j_gene: TRBJ2-7
abundance: .
d_gene: TRBD2
v_gene: TRBV6-5
CDR3nt: TGTGCCAGCAGTTCGTTACTAGCGGGGGGACACGAGCAGTACTTC
CDR3aa: CASSSLLAGGHEQYF

j_gene: TRBJ1-6
abundance: few
d_gene: TRBD1
v_gene: TRBV9
CDR3nt: TGTGCCAGCAGTCCAGGGGGCAGGTCACCCCTCCACTTT
CDR3aa: CASSPGGRSPLHF

j_gene: TRBJ2-7
abundance: .
d_gene: TRBD1
v_gene: TRBV6-4
CDR3nt: TGTGCCAGCAGTGACTCGGACAGGGAAGGGAACTACGAGCAGTACTTC
CDR3aa: CASSDSDREGNYEQYF

j_gene: TRBJ1-5
abundance: .
d_gene: TRBD1
v_gene: TRBV23-1
CDR3nt: TGCGCCAGCAGTCGGTCAGGGGGCGCCAGCAATCAGCCCCAGCATTTT
CDR3aa: CASSRSGGASNQPQHF

j_gene: TRBJ1-6
abundance: .
d_gene: .
v_gene: TRBV7-9
CDR3nt: TGTGCCAGCAGCCTAGACAGCAAAAATTCACCCCTCCACTTT
CDR3aa: CASSLDSKNSPLHF

j_gene: TRBJ2-1
abundance: .
d_gene: TRBD2
v_gene: TRBV9
CDR3nt: TGTGCCAGCAGTAGCGGGGGGGCAATTTACAATGAGCAGTTCTTC
CDR3aa: CASSSGGAIYNEQFF

j_gene: TRBJ2-1
abundance: .
d_gene: TRBD2
v_gene: TRBV5-1
CDR3nt: TGCGCCAGCAGCCCTGGGACTAGCGGCTTCCTGGTTGAGCAGTTCTTC
CDR3aa: CASSPGTSGFLVEQFF

j_gene: TRBJ1-6
abundance: .
d_gene: .
v_gene: TRBV6-5
CDR3nt: TGTGCCAGCAGTTATGAGATGGGCAGTCCCAATTCACCCCTCCACTTT
CDR3aa: CASSYEMGSPNSPLHF

j_gene: TRBJ1-6
abundance: .
d_gene: TRBD1
v_gene: TRBV2
CDR3nt: TGTGCCAGCGGCGGAGGGGGCGGCTGGTCACCCCTCCACTTT
CDR3aa: CASGGGGGWSPLHF

j_gene: TRBJ2-3
abundance: .
d_gene: TRBD2
v_gene: TRBV6-2/TRBV6-3
CDR3nt: TGTGCCAGCAGCTCTCACGGGGGAGGGTCAGGCACAGATACGCAGTATTTT
CDR3aa: CASSSHGGGSGTDTQYF

j_gene: TRBJ1-2
abundance: .
d_gene: TRBD1
v_gene: TRBV7-9
CDR3nt: TGTGCCAGCAGCGCCCCGGGACAGGTTAGCTATGGCTACACCTTC
CDR3aa: CASSAPGQVSYGYTF

j_gene: TRBJ1-5
abundance: .
d_gene: .
v_gene: TRBV29-1
CDR3nt: TGCAGCGTTGCCACAGGGATCCATCAGCCCCAGCATTTT
CDR3aa: CSVATGIHQPQHF